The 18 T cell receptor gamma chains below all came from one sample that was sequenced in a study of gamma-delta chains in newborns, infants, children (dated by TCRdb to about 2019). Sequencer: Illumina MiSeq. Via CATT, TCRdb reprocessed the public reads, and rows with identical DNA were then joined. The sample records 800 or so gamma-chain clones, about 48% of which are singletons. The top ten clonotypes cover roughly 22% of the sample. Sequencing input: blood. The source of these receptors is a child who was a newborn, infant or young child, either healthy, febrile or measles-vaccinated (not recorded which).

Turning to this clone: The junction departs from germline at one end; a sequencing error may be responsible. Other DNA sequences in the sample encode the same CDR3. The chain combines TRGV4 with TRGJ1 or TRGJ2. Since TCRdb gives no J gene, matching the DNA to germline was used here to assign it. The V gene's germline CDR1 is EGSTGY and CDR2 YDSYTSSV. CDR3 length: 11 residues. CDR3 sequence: CATWEDYKKLF. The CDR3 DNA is TGTGCCACCTGGGAGGATTACAAGAAACTCTTT.

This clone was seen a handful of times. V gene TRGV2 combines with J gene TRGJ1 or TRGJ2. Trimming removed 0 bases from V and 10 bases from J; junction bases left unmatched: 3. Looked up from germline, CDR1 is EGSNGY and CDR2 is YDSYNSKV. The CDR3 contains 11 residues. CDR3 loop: CATWDGPKKLF. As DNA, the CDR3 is TGTGCCACCTGGGACGGGCCAAAGAAACTCTTT.

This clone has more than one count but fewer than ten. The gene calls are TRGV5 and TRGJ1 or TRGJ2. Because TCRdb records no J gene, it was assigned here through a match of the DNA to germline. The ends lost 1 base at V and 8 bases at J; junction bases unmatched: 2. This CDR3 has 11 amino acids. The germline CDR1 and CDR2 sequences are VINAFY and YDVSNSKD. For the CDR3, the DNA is TGTGCCACCTGGGACAGAGATAAGAAACTCTTT. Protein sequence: CATWDRDKKLF.

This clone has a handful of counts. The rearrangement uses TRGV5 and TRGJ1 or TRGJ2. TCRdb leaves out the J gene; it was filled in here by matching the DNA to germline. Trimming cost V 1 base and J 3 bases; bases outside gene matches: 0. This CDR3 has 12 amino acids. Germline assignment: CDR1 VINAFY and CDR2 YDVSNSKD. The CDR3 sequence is CATWDSYYKKLF. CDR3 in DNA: TGTGCCACCTGGGACAGTTATTATAAGAAACTCTTT.

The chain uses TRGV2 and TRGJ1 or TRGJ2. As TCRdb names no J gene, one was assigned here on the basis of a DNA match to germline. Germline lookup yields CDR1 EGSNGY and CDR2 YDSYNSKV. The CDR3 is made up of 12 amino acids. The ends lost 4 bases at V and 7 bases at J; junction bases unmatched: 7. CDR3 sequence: CATWDGQYKKLF. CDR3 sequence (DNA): TGTGCCACCTGGGATGGGCAATATAAGAAACTCTTT.

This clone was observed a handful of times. For the CDR3, the DNA is TGTGCCACCTGGGACAGGCCGGGGTATTATAAGAAACTCTTT. Translation: CATWDRPGYYKKLF. J is TRGJ1 or TRGJ2 and V is TRGV3. Here the J gene came from matching the DNA to germline, since TCRdb omits it. Germline CDR1 reads VTNTFY; CDR2 reads YDVSTARD (reference sequence). The CDR3 is made up of 14 amino acids. V shed 0 bases and J 4 bases; nucleotides not matched to a gene: 6.

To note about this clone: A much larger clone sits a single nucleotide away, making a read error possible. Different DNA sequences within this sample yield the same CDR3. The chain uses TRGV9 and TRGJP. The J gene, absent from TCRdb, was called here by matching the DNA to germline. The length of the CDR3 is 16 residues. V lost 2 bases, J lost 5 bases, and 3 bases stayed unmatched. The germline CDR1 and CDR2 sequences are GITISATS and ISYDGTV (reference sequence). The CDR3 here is CALWEEKELGKKIKVF. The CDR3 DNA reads TGTGCCTTGTGGGAGGAGAAAGAGTTGGGCAAAAAAATCAAGGTATTT.

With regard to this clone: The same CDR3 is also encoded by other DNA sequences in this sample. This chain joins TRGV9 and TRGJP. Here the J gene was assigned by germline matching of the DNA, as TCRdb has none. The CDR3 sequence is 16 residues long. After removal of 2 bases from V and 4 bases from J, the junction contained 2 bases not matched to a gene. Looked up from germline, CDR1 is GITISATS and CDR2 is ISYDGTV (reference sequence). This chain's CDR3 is CALWEAQELGKKIKVF. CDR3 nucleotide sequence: TGTGCCTTGTGGGAGGCCCAAGAGTTGGGCAAAAAAATCAAGGTATTT.

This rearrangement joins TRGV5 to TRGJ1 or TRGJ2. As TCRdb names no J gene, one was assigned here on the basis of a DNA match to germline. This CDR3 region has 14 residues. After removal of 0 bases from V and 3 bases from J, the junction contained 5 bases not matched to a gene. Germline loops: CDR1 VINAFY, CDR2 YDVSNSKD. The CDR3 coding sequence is TGTGCCACCTGGGACAGGCAGGGTTATTATAAGAAACTCTTT. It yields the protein CATWDRQGYYKKLF.

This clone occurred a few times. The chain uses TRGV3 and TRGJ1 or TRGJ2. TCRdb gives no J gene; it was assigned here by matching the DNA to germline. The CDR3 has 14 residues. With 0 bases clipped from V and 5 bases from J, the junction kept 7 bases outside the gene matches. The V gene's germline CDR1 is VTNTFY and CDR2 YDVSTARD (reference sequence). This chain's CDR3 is CATWDRLENYKKLF. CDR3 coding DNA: TGTGCCACCTGGGACAGGCTGGAGAATTATAAGAAACTCTTT.

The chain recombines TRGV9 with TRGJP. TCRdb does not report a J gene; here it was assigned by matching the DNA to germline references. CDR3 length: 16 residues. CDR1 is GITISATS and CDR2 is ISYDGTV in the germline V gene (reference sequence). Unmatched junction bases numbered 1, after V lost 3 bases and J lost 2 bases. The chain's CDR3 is CALWERQELGKKIKVF. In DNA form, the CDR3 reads TGTGCCTTGTGGGAGAGGCAAGAGTTGGGCAAAAAAATCAAGGTATTT.

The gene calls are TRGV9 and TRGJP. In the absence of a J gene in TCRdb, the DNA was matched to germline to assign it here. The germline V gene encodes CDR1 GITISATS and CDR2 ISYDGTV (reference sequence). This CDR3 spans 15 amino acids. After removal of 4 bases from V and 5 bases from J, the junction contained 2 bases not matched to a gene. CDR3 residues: CALWDKELGKKIKVF. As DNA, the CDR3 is TGTGCCTTGTGGGATAAAGAGTTGGGCAAAAAAATCAAGGTATTT.

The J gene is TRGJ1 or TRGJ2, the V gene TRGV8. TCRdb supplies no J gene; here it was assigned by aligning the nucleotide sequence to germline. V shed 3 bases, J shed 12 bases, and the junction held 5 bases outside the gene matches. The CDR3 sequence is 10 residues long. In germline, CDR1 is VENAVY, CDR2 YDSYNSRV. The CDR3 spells CATWDSRKLF. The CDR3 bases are TGTGCCACCTGGGATTCTCGGAAACTCTTT.

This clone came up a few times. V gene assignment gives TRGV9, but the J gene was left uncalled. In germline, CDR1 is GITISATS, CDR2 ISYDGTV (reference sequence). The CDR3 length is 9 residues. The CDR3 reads CALWEVKVF. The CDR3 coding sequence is TGTGCCTTGTGGGAGGTGAAGGTCTTT.

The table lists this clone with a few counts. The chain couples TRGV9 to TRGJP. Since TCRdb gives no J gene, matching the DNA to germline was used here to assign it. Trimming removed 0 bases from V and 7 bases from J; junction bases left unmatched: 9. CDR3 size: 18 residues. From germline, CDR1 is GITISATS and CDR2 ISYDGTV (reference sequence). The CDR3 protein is CALWEVQDVELGKKIKVF. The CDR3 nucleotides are TGTGCCTTGTGGGAGGTGCAAGATGTGGAGTTGGGCAAAAAAATCAAGGTATTT.

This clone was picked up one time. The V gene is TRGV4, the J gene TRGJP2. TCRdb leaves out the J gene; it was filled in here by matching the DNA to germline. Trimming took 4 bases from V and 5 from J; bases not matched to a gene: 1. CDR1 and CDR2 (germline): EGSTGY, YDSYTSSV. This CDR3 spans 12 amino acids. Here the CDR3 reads CATWESDWIKTF. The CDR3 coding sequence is TGTGCCACCTGGGAAAGTGATTGGATCAAGACGTTT.

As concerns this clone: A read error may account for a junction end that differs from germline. CDR3 nucleotide sequence: TGTGCCTTGTGGGAGGTGCCACAGCAAGGGTTGGGCAAAAAAATCAAGGTATTT. It yields the protein CALWEVPQQGLGKKIKVF. The V and J genes are TRGV9 and TRGJP. TCRdb is silent on the J gene; assignment here came from matching the DNA to germline. CDR3 size: 18 residues. Germline loops: CDR1 GITISATS, CDR2 ISYDGTV (reference sequence).

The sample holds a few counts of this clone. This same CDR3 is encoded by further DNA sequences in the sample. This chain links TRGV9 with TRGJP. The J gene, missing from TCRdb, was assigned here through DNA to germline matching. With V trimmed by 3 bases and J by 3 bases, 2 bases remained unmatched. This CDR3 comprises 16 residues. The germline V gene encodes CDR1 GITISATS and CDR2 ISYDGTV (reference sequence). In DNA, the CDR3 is TGTGCCTTGTGGGAGACGCAAGAGTTGGGCAAAAAAATCAAGGTATTT. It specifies CALWETQELGKKIKVF.